Below are 27 T cell receptor beta chains sequenced from a single sample in a study of Graves' ophthalmopathy and Graves' hyperthyroidism. Amplification from RNA transcripts yielded the TCR beta CDR3 regions. RT-PCR was first run with HTBI primers, then multiplex PCR in a second round. TCRdb reprocessed the multiplex PCR reads with MiXCR, giving one entry per CDR3 protein. The table lists some 350,000 distinct CDR3 sequences, about a sixth of them singletons. Sequencing used peripheral blood. These receptors all come from an adult woman with stable Graves' hyperthyroidism.

This clonotype has only a few counts. This chain uses TRBV9 with TRBJ2-2; D possibly corresponds to TRBD2 (7 bases). The ends were cut back, 5 bases at V and 2 bases at J, with 10 bases in the middle. This CDR3 has 14 residues. The germline CDR1 and CDR2 sequences are SGDLS and YYNGEE. The CDR3 DNA is TGTGCCAGCAGGGGGGGGCACAACACCGGGGAGCTGTTTTTT. Translating gives CASRGGHNTGELFF.

This clonotype was picked up many times. The V and J genes are TRBV10-3 and TRBJ2-7, with 8 bases aligning to TRBD1. J was trimmed by 3 bases and V by 8 bases; bases with no gene match: 0. The germline gives CDR1 ENHRY, CDR2 SYGVKD. The CDR3 totals 11 residues. Here the CDR3 DNA reads TGTGCCATCGGACAGGGCTACGAGCAGTACTTC. Its translation: CAIGQGYEQYF.

This clonotype was recorded at least ten times. The chain recombines TRBV24-1 with TRBJ1-5, with no clear D. This CDR3 region has 14 residues. Trimming stripped 2 bases from V and 6 bases from J, with 10 bases between. Germline V gene lookup returns CDR1 KGHDR and CDR2 SFDVKD. The CDR3 DNA follows: TGTGCCACCAGTGATTCTTGGGTTGTTCAGCCCCAGCATTTT. Residues: CATSDSWVVQPQHF.

This clonotype showed up many times. The CDR3 coding sequence is TGTGCCAGCAGTTGGGGGGCAGAGAACACTGAAGCTTTCTTT. Its protein is CASSWGAENTEAFF. V is TRBV12-3 or TRBV12-4 and J is TRBJ1-1; D is perhaps TRBD1 (6 bases). Deletions cut 4 bases from V and 1 base from J, with 10 bases between. The CDR3 sequence is 14 residues long.

In its sample, this clonotype was seen many times. The chain couples TRBV27 to TRBJ2-6; D remains unclear. V was clipped by 4 bases and J by 1 base, with 8 bases between them. This CDR3 is 15 amino acids long. Germline V gives CDR1 MNHEY, CDR2 SMNVEV (reference sequence). CDR3 coding DNA: TGTGCCAGCAGTTCGGTGGGATCTGGGGCCAACGTCCTGACTTTC. Encoded protein: CASSSVGSGANVLTF.

The V call is TRBV18, the J call TRBJ2-7; tentatively, D is TRBD2 (6 bases). V was trimmed by 6 bases and J by 3 bases, leaving 24 bases between them. The CDR3 has 17 residues. From germline, CDR1 is KGHSH and CDR2 LQKENI. The CDR3 DNA follows: TGTGCCAGCTCCCTACTCGGTGGGGGGTACGTCCTCTACGAGCAGTACTTC. Protein sequence: CASSLLGGGYVLYEQYF.

Ten or more counts support this clonotype. The chain links TRBV29-1 to TRBJ2-5; 12 bases match TRBD2. This CDR3 contains 13 residues. V was pared by 7 bases and J by 5 bases, with 5 bases of the junction left unmatched. Germline CDR1 reads SQVTM; CDR2 reads ANQGSEA. The CDR3: CSGRLAGVETQYF. The CDR3 DNA sequence: TGCAGCGGAAGACTAGCGGGAGTCGAGACCCAGTACTTC.

This clonotype was counted ten times or more. V gene TRBV3-1 combines with J gene TRBJ1-2, with D perhaps matching TRBD1 (6 bases). The germline V and J ends were trimmed by 0 bases and 8 bases, with 13 bases remaining between them. This CDR3 has 14 amino acids. Germline V gives CDR1 LGHDT, CDR2 YNNKEL (reference sequence). The CDR3 here is CASSQDSGGRGYTF. The CDR3 coding sequence is TGTGCCAGCAGCCAAGATTCCGGGGGGCGAGGCTACACCTTC.

Ten or more counts support this clonotype. The V and J genes are TRBV28 and TRBJ1-6, with 9 bases identical to TRBD1. The CDR3 sequence is 19 residues long. Germline V gene data show CDR1 as MDHEN and CDR2 as SYDVKM. V dropped 1 base and J dropped 0; count of bases not matched to a gene: 7. The CDR3 DNA follows: TGTGCCAGCAGTTTATACAGACAGGGGGAAGGCTCCTATAATTCACCCCTCCACTTT. Protein sequence: CASSLYRQGEGSYNSPLHF. Together with reference TRBV28 and TRBJ1-6, the CDR3 gives the full variable domain: DVKVTQSSRYLVKRTGEKVFLECVQDMDHENMFWYRQDPGLGLRLIYFSYDVKMKEKGDIPEGYSVSREKKERFSLILESASTNQTSMYLCASSLYRQGEGSYNSPLHFGNGTRLTVT.

This clonotype was seen ten or more times. In DNA, the CDR3 is TGTGCCAGCAGCTTTGAGGTGACAGGGGACACCGGGGAGCTGTTTTTT. It translates to CASSFEVTGDTGELFF. The chain recombines TRBV6-2 or TRBV6-3 with TRBJ2-2, with 8 bases that match TRBD1. The length of the CDR3 is 16 residues. Germline V CDR1 and CDR2: MNHEY, SVGEGT. The ends lost 6 bases at V and 3 bases at J; junction bases unmatched: 9.

This clonotype appeared a few times. V usage is TRBV28 and J usage is TRBJ1-3; D is unclear. Trimming pared 2 bases from V and 4 bases from J, leaving 27 bases between. Germline V gives CDR1 MDHEN, CDR2 SYDVKM. This CDR3 spans 20 amino acids. CDR3 loop: CASSLAPGLVGRNVGNTIYF. For the CDR3, the DNA is TGTGCCAGCAGTTTAGCCCCAGGACTTGTAGGACGGAACGTAGGAAACACCATATATTTT.

There are many counts of this clonotype. This chain joins TRBV29-1 and TRBJ2-2; the D gene is possibly TRBD2 (5 bases). Between the trimmed V and J ends, which lost 0 bases and 0 bases, there was a span of 8 bases. This CDR3 region has 15 residues. Per germline, CDR1 SQVTM and CDR2 ANQGSEA. In nucleotides, the CDR3 is TGCAGCGTTGAAGAGCGGGCGTCGAACACCGGGGAGCTGTTTTTT. This codes for CSVEERASNTGELFF.

The rearrangement joins TRBV28 to TRBJ2-7, with D possibly being TRBD2 (5 bases). Trimming left V 4 bases short and J 4 bases short, with 14 bases between. The CDR3 spans 14 residues. Germline V gene lookup returns CDR1 MDHEN and CDR2 SYDVKM. CDR3: CASSWAGIDYEQYF. The CDR3 region has the DNA TGTGCCAGCAGTTGGGCCGGGATCGATTACGAGCAGTACTTC. The whole variable domain, remainder taken from reference TRBV28 and TRBJ2-7, is DVKVTQSSRYLVKRTGEKVFLECVQDMDHENMFWYRQDPGLGLRLIYFSYDVKMKEKGDIPEGYSVSREKKERFSLILESASTNQTSMYLCASSWAGIDYEQYFGPGTRLTVT.

At least ten counts were recorded for this clonotype. The chain joins TRBV6-5 to TRBJ2-7; 7 bases map to TRBD2. This CDR3 comprises 15 residues. CDR1 is MNHEY, CDR2 SVGAGI, per germline. Germline trimming cut 8 bases from V and 3 bases from J; bases unmatched to any gene: 13. For the CDR3, the DNA is TGTGCCAGCCCCCCGGGGGTTGGCGGGGGCTACGAGCAGTACTTC. This gives the protein CASPPGVGGGYEQYF.

This clonotype was observed at least ten times. This chain uses TRBV12-3 or TRBV12-4 with TRBJ2-5, with 7 bases identical to TRBD1. The V gene end was trimmed by 6 bases and the J gene end by 1 base; junction bases not matched to a gene: 5. There are 14 residues in the CDR3. CDR3: CASSSGQFQETQYF. The CDR3 nucleotides are TGTGCCAGCAGCTCGGGACAGTTCCAAGAGACCCAGTACTTC.

The rearrangement links TRBV12-5 to TRBJ2-5; possible D gene TRBD2, 6 bases. The V gene's germline CDR1 is LGHNT and CDR2 FRNRAP. The ends were cut back, 6 bases at V and 4 bases at J, with 12 bases in the middle. CDR3 length equals 13 residues. In nucleotides, the CDR3 is TGTGCTAGTGGCCCCAGGGACTCAGAGACCCAGTACTTC. It specifies CASGPRDSETQYF. Filled out from reference TRBV12-5 and TRBJ2-5, the complete variable domain reads DARVTQTPRHKVTEMGQEVTMRCQPILGHNTVFWYRQTMMQGLELLAYFRNRAPLDDSGMPKDRFSAEMPDATLATLKIQPSEPRDSAVYFCASGPRDSETQYFGPGTRLLVL.

The table lists this clonotype with a count of one. The CDR3 loop is CASSQNAGAAYEQYF. Written as DNA, the CDR3 is TGCGCCAGCAGCCAAAACGCAGGGGCTGCCTACGAGCAGTACTTC. The chain is built from TRBV4-1 and TRBJ2-7, with D perhaps TRBD1 (6 bases). With 2 bases removed from V and 2 bases from J, the gap between germline ends came to 13 bases. Per the germline V gene, CDR1 is MGHRA and CDR2 is YSYEKL. This CDR3 region has 15 residues.

This clonotype was picked up one time. This chain links TRBV2 with TRBJ1-2; D is ambiguous. V lost 8 bases and J 2 bases, leaving 12 bases between the germline ends. There are 13 residues in the CDR3. Germline-derived CDR1 and CDR2 are SNHLY and FYNNEI. Here the CDR3 reads CASYQTPNYGYTF. Written as DNA, the CDR3 is TGTGCCAGCTATCAGACGCCAAACTATGGCTACACCTTC.

This clonotype has a count of ten or more. The CDR3: CSVRGQINYEQYF. The CDR3, as DNA: TGCAGTGTAAGGGGACAGATTAACTACGAGCAGTACTTC. This chain links TRBV20-1 with TRBJ2-7; 7 bases agree with TRBD1. With 7 bases clipped from V and 3 bases from J, the junction kept 9 bases outside the gene matches. This CDR3 is 13 amino acids long. The germline V gene has CDR1 DFQATT and CDR2 SNEGSKA (reference sequence).

J is TRBJ2-7 and V is TRBV29-1; D could derive from TRBD1 or TRBD2 (6 bases each). The CDR3 length is 14 residues. V lost 3 bases and J lost 2, with 14 bases in between. CDR1 is SQVTM, CDR2 ANQGSEA, per germline. As DNA, the CDR3 is TGCAGCGTTGAGGGGGGCCAGGGCCCCTACGAGCAGTACTTC. Its translation is CSVEGGQGPYEQYF.

V and J are TRBV2 and TRBJ2-5, with D possibly TRBD2 on 5 matching bases. Trimming pared 9 bases from V and 4 bases from J, leaving 15 bases between. The CDR3 covers 13 residues. Per the germline V gene, CDR1 is SNHLY and CDR2 is FYNNEI. The CDR3 reads CASFLRAGETQYF. The CDR3 DNA reads as TGTGCCAGTTTCCTTCGGGCGGGAGAGACCCAGTACTTC.

J is TRBJ1-2 and V is TRBV12-5; TRBD1 aligns across 7 bases. The CDR3 contains 13 residues. Looked up from germline, CDR1 is LGHNT and CDR2 is FRNRAP. V gave up 5 bases and J gave up 7 bases; unmatched junction bases: 7. The CDR3 loop reads CASGPGDRSGYTF. CDR3 nucleotides: TGTGCTAGTGGTCCCGGGGACAGAAGTGGCTACACCTTC.

A few counts support this clonotype. The gene calls are TRBV14 and TRBJ2-7; tentatively, D is TRBD2 (5 bases). There are 15 residues in the CDR3. The V end was cut by 0 bases, the J end by 3 bases, with 12 bases between. Germline CDR1 and CDR2: SGHDN and FVKESK. Written as DNA, the CDR3 is TGTGCCAGCAGCCAAGATCCCGGGATAATCTACGAGCAGTACTTC. This gives the protein CASSQDPGIIYEQYF.

To note about this clonotype: An end of the junction does not agree with germline; a read error may underlie this. This chain joins TRBV4-1 and TRBJ2-4; 14 bases agree with TRBD2. The CDR3 loop spans 18 amino acids. The V gene's germline CDR1 is MGHRA and CDR2 YSYEKL. CDR3 amino acids: CASSQGLAGGLAKNIKYF. The CDR3 DNA reads as TGCGCCAGCAGTCAAGGACTAGCGGGAGGTCTAGCCAAAAACATTAAGTACTTC.

This clonotype was counted many times. The gene calls are TRBV29-1 and TRBJ1-1; 9 bases align to TRBD1. Germline lookup yields CDR1 SQVTM and CDR2 ANQGSEA. The CDR3 totals 13 residues. The V gene end was trimmed by 4 bases and the J gene end by 11 bases; junction bases not matched to a gene: 11. CDR3 DNA sequence: TGCAGCGTTGTTGTACAGGGGGCCGGTGGGGCTTTCTTT. The encoded protein is CSVVVQGAGGAFF.

This clonotype was recorded many times. The chain is built from TRBV6-2 or TRBV6-3 and TRBJ2-2; D call uncertain. The V gene's germline CDR1 is MNHEY and CDR2 SVGEGT. The length of the CDR3 is 13 residues. V lost 5 bases, J lost 6 bases, and 10 bases lay in between. CDR3 protein: CASSATHPGELFF. CDR3 DNA: TGTGCCAGCAGTGCCACACACCCCGGGGAGCTGTTTTTT.

The sample holds a few counts of this clonotype. A read error may be the cause here, since a much bigger clone is one base away. The chain carries TRBV12-3 or TRBV12-4 and TRBJ2-4; possibly TRBD2 for D (6 bases). Trimming took off 9 bases at V and 9 bases at J, with 12 bases between the two ends. This CDR3 contains 11 residues. The CDR3 DNA follows: TGTGCCAGTAGGGAGGAAAGCATTCAGTACTTC. It translates to CASREESIQYF.